This T cell receptor (beta chain) was observed in a study of cytomegalovirus exposure and HLA in healthy donors. On the study more broadly: Earlier findings included about 120 million unique TCR beta sequences obtained from 150 million to 200 million T cells. In an early release, HLA-typed donors contributed approximately 82 million unique TCR sequences.

Study-level findings and limits: Relative to the approximately 670-donor mean, N-insertions were reportedly fewer in an Asian-associated ancestry cluster in a later analysis.

The PCR used 60 Vbeta and 13 Jbeta primers. Repertoires were generated with immunoSEQ multiplex PCR, while TCRdb's copy carries only in-frame clones and drops some. The sample has about 130,000 clones; around 85% are singletons. For this clone: The antigen is undetermined.

The TCR originated in a woman in her twenties or thirties in good health and CMV-seropositive. The sequencing input was PBMCs.

In DNA, the CDR3 is TGTGCCAGCAGCTTAGTAGCGGGAAGCACAGATACGCAGTATTTT. As protein: CASSLVAGSTDTQYF. This chain joins TRBV7-6 and TRBJ2-3, with 8 bases fitting TRBD2. J was trimmed by 0 bases and V by 1 base; bases with no gene match: 0. The germline V gene encodes CDR1 SGHVS and CDR2 FNYEAQ. This CDR3 region has 15 residues.